A selection of T cell receptor beta chains follows, all from one sample in a study of T-cell memory formation after mild COVID-19. TCRdb re-called the 5' RACE reads through MiXCR, storing one row per CDR3 protein. The profile covers 190,000 or so distinct CDR3 sequences, with around 21% appearing a single time and more than 20% taken by the ten largest. The sequencing sample was made of PBMCs or a T cell subset sorted from them (not recorded which). The receptors shown here come from an adult woman who had mild COVID-19 (a few samples of this study predate the infection). Cell type and time point are not known. CDR3s leave out the opening cysteine and the closing phenylalanine or tryptophan.

j_gene | v_gene | CDR3aa
TRBJ2-7 | TRBV20-1 | SARAREEQY
TRBJ2-3 | TRBV24-1 | ATSDWGLAGGNTDTQY
TRBJ2-1 | TRBV7-9 | ASWGVNEQF
TRBJ2-7 | TRBV7-9 | ASSSGAATYEQY
TRBJ1-1 | TRBV6-4 | ASRRGTEAF
TRBJ1-5 | TRBV7-9 | ASSLDPGNQPQH
TRBJ2-3 | TRBV3-1 | ASSPQSSGRGTDTDTQY
TRBJ2-7 | TRBV12-3/TRBV12-4 | ASSFVVSRYEQY
TRBJ1-6 | TRBV12-3/TRBV12-4 | ASSSRDRSNSPLH
TRBJ2-1 | TRBV24-1 | ATSESGNEQF
TRBJ2-3 | TRBV5-6 | ASSTLEASGGDTQY
TRBJ2-3 | TRBV12-3/TRBV12-4 | ASSFPLSGPNTDTQY
TRBJ2-1 | TRBV12-3/TRBV12-4 | ASSLGAQGGADEQF
TRBJ2-7 | TRBV9 | ASSGGSGIYEQY
TRBJ2-7 | TRBV28 | ASSLGTGDSYEQY
TRBJ2-1 | TRBV7-9 | ASSSLAGVNEQF
TRBJ1-5 | TRBV24-1 | ATSAAPDRDGWNQPQH
TRBJ2-7 | TRBV20-1 | SARDNGLGSYEQY
TRBJ2-1 | TRBV10-3 | AISGGQGVNEQF
TRBJ1-2 | TRBV28 | ASSWAGGAAHGYT
TRBJ2-3 | TRBV25-1 | ASSEGFVPWREGPDTQY
TRBJ1-6 | TRBV12-3/TRBV12-4 | ASSETGSGSPLH
TRBJ2-5 | TRBV9 | ASSAGGQGEETQY
TRBJ1-2 | TRBV3-1 | ASSPKITGSGYT
TRBJ1-1 | TRBV13 | ASSTRVMNTEAF
TRBJ2-3 | TRBV7-3 | ASSLGVADRLTDTQY